A selection of T cell receptor beta chains follows, all from one sample in a study of blood T cell repertoires in COVID-19. The protocol was immunoSEQ multiplex PCR, while the TCRdb copy is restricted to in-frame clones and leaves out a portion. The sample has under 200,000 clones; approximately 90% are singletons. Sequencing input: peripheral blood. The receptors here all came from an older woman who had recovered from COVID-19. CDR3s include the opening cysteine and the closing phenylalanine or tryptophan. D genes are given only for firm matches. Size values are once, few and many counts, or a class for expanded clones, and some rows have none.

D: TRBD1
J: TRBJ2-1
V: TRBV3-1/TRBV3-2
size: .
DNA: TGTGCCAGCAGCCCTGGACAGGGGTGGGGCAATGAGCAGTTCTTC
CDR3: CASSPGQGWGNEQFF

D: .
J: TRBJ1-1
V: TRBV11-2
size: .
DNA: TGTGCCATCCGGGAGGGAACTGAAGCTTTCTTT
CDR3: CAIREGTEAFF

D: TRBD1
J: TRBJ2-1
V: TRBV18
size: .
DNA: TGTGCCAGCTCAGAGAGGCAGGGGGCGGATAATGAGCAGTTCTTC
CDR3: CASSERQGADNEQFF

D: .
J: TRBJ2-5
V: TRBV5-1
size: .
DNA: TGCGCCAGCAGCTTGGCCTCGGGAACTGGGGAGACCCAGTACTTC
CDR3: CASSLASGTGETQYF

D: TRBD1
J: TRBJ1-2
V: TRBV28
size: .
DNA: TGTGCCAGCAGTTTACGACAGGGTGGCTACACCTTC
CDR3: CASSLRQGGYTF

D: .
J: TRBJ2-2
V: TRBV3-1/TRBV3-2
size: few
DNA: TGTGCCAGCAGCCACAAGGACTTACTAAGCCCCGGGGAGCTGTTTTTT
CDR3: CASSHKDLLSPGELFF

D: TRBD1
J: TRBJ2-3
V: TRBV2
size: .
DNA: TGTGCCAGCAGTAGGGACAGGGGGGATACGCAGTATTTT
CDR3: CASSRDRGDTQYF

D: TRBD1
J: TRBJ1-5
V: TRBV5-1
size: few
DNA: TGCGCCAGCAGCACAGGGACAGGGGATCAGCCCCAGCATTTT
CDR3: CASSTGTGDQPQHF

D: TRBD2
J: TRBJ2-1
V: TRBV10-2
size: .
DNA: TGCGCCAATAAATCCGGGACTAGACGGGAAGTCTACAATGAGCAGTTCTTC
CDR3: CANKSGTRREVYNEQFF

D: .
J: TRBJ1-2
V: TRBV11-2
size: .
DNA: TGTGCCAGCAGCTTAATATTCAGGGGCGACTATGGCTACACCTTC
CDR3: CASSLIFRGDYGYTF

D: TRBD1
J: TRBJ1-5
V: TRBV19
size: once
DNA: TGTGCCAGTAGTTGGTCAGGGGGTGATCAGCCCCAGCATTTT
CDR3: CASSWSGGDQPQHF

D: TRBD2
J: TRBJ2-7
V: TRBV4-2
size: .
DNA: TGTGCCAGCAGCCGGGGACTAGCGGGAACCCTCTCCTACGAGCAGTACTTC
CDR3: CASSRGLAGTLSYEQYF